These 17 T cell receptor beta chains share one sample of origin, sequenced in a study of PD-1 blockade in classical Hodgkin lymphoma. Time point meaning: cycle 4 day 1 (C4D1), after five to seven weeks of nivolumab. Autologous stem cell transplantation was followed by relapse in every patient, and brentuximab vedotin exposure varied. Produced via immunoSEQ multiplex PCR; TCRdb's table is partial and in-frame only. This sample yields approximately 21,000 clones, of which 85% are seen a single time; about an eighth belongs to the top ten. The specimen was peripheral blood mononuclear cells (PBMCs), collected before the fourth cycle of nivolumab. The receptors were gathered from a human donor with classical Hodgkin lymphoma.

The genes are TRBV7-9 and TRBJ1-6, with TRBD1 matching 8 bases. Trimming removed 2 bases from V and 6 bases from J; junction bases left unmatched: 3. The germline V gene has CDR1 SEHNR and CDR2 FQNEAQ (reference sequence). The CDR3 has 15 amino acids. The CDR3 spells CASSLPGGLNSPLHF. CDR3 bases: TGTGCCAGCAGCTTACCAGGGGGCCTTAATTCACCCCTCCACTTT.

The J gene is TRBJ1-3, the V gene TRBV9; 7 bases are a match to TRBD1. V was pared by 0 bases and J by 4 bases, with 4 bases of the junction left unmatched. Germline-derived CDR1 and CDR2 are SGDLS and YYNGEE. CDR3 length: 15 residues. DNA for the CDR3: TGTGCCAGCAGCGTAGCTACAGGGGTGGGAAACACCATATATTTT. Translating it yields CASSVATGVGNTIYF.

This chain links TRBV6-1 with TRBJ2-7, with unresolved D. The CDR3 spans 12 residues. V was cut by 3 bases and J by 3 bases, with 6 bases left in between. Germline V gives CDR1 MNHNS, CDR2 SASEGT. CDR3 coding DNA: TGTGCCAGCAGTGAGAAGCGCTACGAGCAGTACTTC. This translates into CASSEKRYEQYF.

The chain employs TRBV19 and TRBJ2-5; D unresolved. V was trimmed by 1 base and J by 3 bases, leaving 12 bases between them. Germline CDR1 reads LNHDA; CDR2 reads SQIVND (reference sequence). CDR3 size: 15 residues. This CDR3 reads CASSIGALVEETQYF. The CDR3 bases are TGTGCCAGTAGTATAGGCGCCCTCGTGGAAGAGACCCAGTACTTC.

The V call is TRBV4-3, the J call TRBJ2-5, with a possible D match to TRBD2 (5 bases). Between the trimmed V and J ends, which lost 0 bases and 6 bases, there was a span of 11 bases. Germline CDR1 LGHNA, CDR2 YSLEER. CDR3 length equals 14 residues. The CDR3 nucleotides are TGCGCCAGCAGCCAAGATCGGGGATGGCAGACCCAGTACTTC. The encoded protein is CASSQDRGWQTQYF.

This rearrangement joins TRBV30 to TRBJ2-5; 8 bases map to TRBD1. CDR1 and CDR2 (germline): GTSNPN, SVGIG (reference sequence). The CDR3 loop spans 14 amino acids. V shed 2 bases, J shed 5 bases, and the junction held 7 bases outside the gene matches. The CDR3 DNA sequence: TGTGCCTGGAGTTCCGGGACAGGTGTGGAGACCCAGTACTTC. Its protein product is CAWSSGTGVETQYF.

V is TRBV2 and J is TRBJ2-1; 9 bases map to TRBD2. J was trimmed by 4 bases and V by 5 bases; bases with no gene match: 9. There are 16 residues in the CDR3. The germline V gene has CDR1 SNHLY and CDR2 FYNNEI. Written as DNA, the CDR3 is TGTGCCAGCAGTCGAAGGACTAGCGTCCCGTACAATGAGCAGTTCTTC. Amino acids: CASSRRTSVPYNEQFF.

CDR3 amino acids: CASSEIAGGPETQYF. The CDR3 DNA reads TGTGCCAGCAGTGAGATAGCGGGAGGGCCAGAGACCCAGTACTTC. The J gene is TRBJ2-5, the V gene TRBV2, with TRBD2 matching over 11 bases. The germline V gene has CDR1 SNHLY and CDR2 FYNNEI. The CDR3 sequence is 15 residues long. With V trimmed by 3 bases and J by 4 bases, 4 bases remained unmatched.

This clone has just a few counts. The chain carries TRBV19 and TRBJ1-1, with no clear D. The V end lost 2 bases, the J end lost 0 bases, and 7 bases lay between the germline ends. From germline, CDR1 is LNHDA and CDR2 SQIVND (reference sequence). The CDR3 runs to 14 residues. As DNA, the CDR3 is TGTGCCAGTAGTATACAAAACATGAACACTGAAGCTTTCTTT. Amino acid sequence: CASSIQNMNTEAFF.

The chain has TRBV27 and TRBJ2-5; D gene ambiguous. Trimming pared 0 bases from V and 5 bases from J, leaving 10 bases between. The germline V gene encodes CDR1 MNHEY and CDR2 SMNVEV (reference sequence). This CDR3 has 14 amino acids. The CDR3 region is CASSLSESTETQYF. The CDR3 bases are TGTGCCAGCAGTTTATCAGAGAGCACGGAGACCCAGTACTTC.

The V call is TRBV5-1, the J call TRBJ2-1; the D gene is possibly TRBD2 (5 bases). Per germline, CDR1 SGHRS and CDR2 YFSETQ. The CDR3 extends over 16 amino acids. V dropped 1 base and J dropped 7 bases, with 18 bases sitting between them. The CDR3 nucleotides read TGCGCCAGCAGCTTGCCAAAGTCTAGGACTTTGAATGAGCAGTTCTTC. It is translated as CASSLPKSRTLNEQFF.

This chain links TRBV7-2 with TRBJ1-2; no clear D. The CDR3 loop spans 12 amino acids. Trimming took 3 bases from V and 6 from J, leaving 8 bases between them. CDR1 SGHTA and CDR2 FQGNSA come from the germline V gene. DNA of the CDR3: TGTGCCAGCAGCTTTTACGCGGATGGCTACACCTTC. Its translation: CASSFYADGYTF.

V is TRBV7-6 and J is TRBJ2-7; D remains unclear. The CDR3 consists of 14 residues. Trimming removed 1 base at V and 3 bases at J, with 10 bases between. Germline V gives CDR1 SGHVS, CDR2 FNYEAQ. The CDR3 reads CASSLEGSVYEQYF. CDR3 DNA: TGTGCCAGCAGCTTAGAGGGCAGCGTCTACGAGCAGTACTTC.

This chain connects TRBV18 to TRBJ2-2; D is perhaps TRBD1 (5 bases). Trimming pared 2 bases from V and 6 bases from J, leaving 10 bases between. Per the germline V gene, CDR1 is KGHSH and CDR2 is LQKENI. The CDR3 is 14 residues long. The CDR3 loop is CASSPTWGAGELFF. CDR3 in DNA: TGTGCCAGCTCACCAACTTGGGGCGCCGGGGAGCTGTTTTTT.

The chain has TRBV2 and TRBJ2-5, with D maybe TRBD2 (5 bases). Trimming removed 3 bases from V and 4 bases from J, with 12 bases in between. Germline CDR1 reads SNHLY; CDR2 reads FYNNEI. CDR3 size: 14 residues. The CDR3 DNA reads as TGTGCCAGCAGTGAGCGACGGGCGGGAGAGACCCAGTACTTC. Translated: CASSERRAGETQYF. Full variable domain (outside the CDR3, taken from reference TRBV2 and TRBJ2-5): EPEVTQTPSHQVTQMGQEVILRCVPISNHLYFYWYRQILGQKVEFLVSFYNNEISEKSEIFDDQFSVERPDGSNFTLKIRSTKLEDSAMYFCASSERRAGETQYFGPGTRLLVL.

CDR3 DNA: TGTGCCAGCAGCCGGCAGCAACCCATACCCTACGAGCAGTACTTC. Its protein is CASSRQQPIPYEQYF. This sequence joins TRBV5-6 and TRBJ2-7; D call uncertain. Between the trimmed V and J ends, which lost 4 bases and 2 bases, there was a span of 16 bases. The CDR3 spans 15 residues. Germline V gives CDR1 SGHDT, CDR2 YYEEEE.

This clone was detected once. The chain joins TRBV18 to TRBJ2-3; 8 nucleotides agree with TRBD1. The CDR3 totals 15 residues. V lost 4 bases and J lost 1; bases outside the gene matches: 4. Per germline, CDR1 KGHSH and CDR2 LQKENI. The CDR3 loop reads CASSRTGLGTDTQYF. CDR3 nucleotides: TGTGCCAGCTCACGGACAGGGTTGGGCACAGATACGCAGTATTTT.